This T cell receptor beta chain was sequenced during a study of CD8 T cells in Susac syndrome. Germline V gene lookup returns CDR1 GTSNPN and CDR2 SVGIG (reference sequence). The length of the CDR3 is 10 residues. Trimming cost V 5 bases and J 5 bases, with 6 bases left between them. Reverse transcription used about 0.45 to 1 ug RNA and random hexamers. TCRdb analysed the immunoSEQ multiplex PCR reads with MiXCR anew, one entry per CDR3 protein. The data contain 150,000 to 200,000 distinct CDR3 sequences, 90% to 95% of them singletons. Sequencing of TCR beta was undertaken in CD8+ and CD4+ T cells derived from blood. The multiple sclerosis control cohort comprised treatment-naive individuals presenting with stable or active relapsing-remitting disease. Only a few counts were recorded for this clonotype.

The source of this sequence is a human donor with multiple sclerosis. The rearrangement uses TRBV30 and TRBJ2-5; D is perhaps TRBD1 (6 bases). Sequenced sample: CD4+ T cells from PBMCs. The CDR3 is CAWGGETQYF. In nucleotides, the CDR3 is TGTGCCTGGGGGGGCGAGACCCAGTACTTC. Looking up the rest from reference TRBV30 and TRBJ2-5 gives the full variable domain: SQTIHQWPATLVQPVGSPLSLECTVEGTSNPNLYWYRQAAGRGLQLLFYSVGIGQISSEVPQNLSASRPQDRQFILSSKKLLLSDSGFYLCAWGGETQYFGPGTRLLVL.